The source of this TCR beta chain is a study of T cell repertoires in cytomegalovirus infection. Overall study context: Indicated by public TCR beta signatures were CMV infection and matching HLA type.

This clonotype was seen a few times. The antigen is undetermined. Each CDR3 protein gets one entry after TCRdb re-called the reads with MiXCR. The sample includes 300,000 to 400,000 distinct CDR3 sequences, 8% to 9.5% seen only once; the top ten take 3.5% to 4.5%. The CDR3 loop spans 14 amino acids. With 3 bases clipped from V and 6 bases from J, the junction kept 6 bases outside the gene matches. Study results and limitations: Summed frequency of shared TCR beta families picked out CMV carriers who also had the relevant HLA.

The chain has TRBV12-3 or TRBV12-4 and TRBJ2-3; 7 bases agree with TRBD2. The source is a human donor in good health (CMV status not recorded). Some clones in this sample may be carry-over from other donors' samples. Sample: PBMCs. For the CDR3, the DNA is TGTGCCAGCAGTTTTGGCGGGGGAAAGGATACGCAGTATTTT. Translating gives CASSFGGGKDTQYF.